Included here is one TCR beta chain sequence, with context. Its antigen is not identified. Produced via immunoSEQ multiplex PCR; TCRdb's table is partial and in-frame only. The data contain 100,000 to 150,000 clones, 85% to 90% of them seen just once; the ten biggest clones take up approximately 7.2%. This entry is derived from a study of radiotherapy plus CTLA-4 blockade in lung cancer. Whole-study context: Objective responses were seen in around 18% of patients, disease control in 31%. Study-wide results and limits: Clones of tumor-derived TCRs expanded in blood after radiotherapy plus ipilimumab. Alongside interferon-beta, early blood T cell clone dynamics were reportedly the best predictor of response.

CDR3 length: 16 residues. Germline V lookup: CDR1 SGHVS, CDR2 FQNEAQ. Trimming left V 5 bases short and J 7 bases short, with 21 bases between. Those patients who had chemo-refractory metastatic non-small-cell lung cancer were given focal radiation along with CTLA-4 blockade through ipilimumab. This sequence originates from a human donor with non-small cell lung cancer that progressed on radiotherapy plus ipilimumab. The sample in question was peripheral blood, obtained from a patient treated with radiotherapy plus ipilimumab. The genes are TRBV7-8 and TRBJ2-1; D tentatively reads TRBD1 or TRBD2 (6 bases each). The CDR3 sequence is CASSLRQGGGRNEQFF. Here the CDR3 DNA reads TGTGCCAGCAGCCTAAGACAAGGAGGGGGAAGGAATGAGCAGTTCTTC.